One and the same sample provided the 5 T cell receptor beta chains below, sequenced in a study of spatial heterogeneity in lung cancer. TCRdb redid the calling of the 5' RACE reads with MiXCR, one entry per CDR3 protein. This sample has roughly 48,000 distinct CDR3 sequences; roughly 5% occur once, and the top ten carry around 10%. The sample's time point: sample taken at primary tumor resection. Here the sequenced sample was PBMCs, taken at surgery. Source of these receptors: a male donor with early-stage non-small cell lung cancer.

This clonotype came up many times. The rearrangement joins TRBV6-1 to TRBJ2-3; 7 bases are a match to TRBD2. Unmatched junction bases numbered 3, after V lost 4 bases and J lost 2 bases. The CDR3 sequence is 14 residues long. Looked up from germline, CDR1 is MNHNS and CDR2 is SASEGT. In DNA, the CDR3 is TGTGCCAGCAGTGTCGGACTAGTCACAGATACGCAGTATTTT. Amino acid sequence: CASSVGLVTDTQYF.

This clonotype was counted many times. V gene TRBV12-3 or TRBV12-4 combines with J gene TRBJ1-1; 7 bases match TRBD1. The CDR3 spans 12 residues. V dropped 5 bases and J dropped 8; count of bases not matched to a gene: 5. CDR3 nucleotide sequence: TGTGCCAGCAGTAGGGACAGCGGAGAAGCTTTCTTT. Amino acids: CASSRDSGEAFF.

This clonotype appeared many times. The chain employs TRBV9 and TRBJ2-2, with 14 nucleotides matching TRBD2. The V gene's germline CDR1 is SGDLS and CDR2 YYNGEE. J was trimmed by 7 bases and V by 4 bases; bases with no gene match: 18. This CDR3 region has 20 residues. The CDR3 sequence is CASSPGTSGRGAILYGELFF. CDR3 nucleotide sequence: TGTGCCAGCAGCCCCGGGACTAGCGGGAGAGGGGCGATTCTTTACGGGGAGCTGTTTTTT.

There are many counts of this clonotype. This CDR3 is CATSDSGTAMYNEQFF. The CDR3 DNA sequence: TGTGCCACCAGTGATTCCGGGACAGCGATGTACAATGAGCAGTTCTTC. The rearrangement joins TRBV24-1 to TRBJ2-1, with 7 bases fitting TRBD1. The CDR3 length is 16 residues. The V gene's germline CDR1 is KGHDR and CDR2 SFDVKD. J was trimmed by 4 bases and V by 2 bases; bases with no gene match: 7.

There are many counts of this clonotype. The CDR3 sequence: CASRISQGKAGELFF. DNA for the CDR3: TGTGCCAGCAGGATCTCTCAGGGAAAGGCCGGGGAGCTGTTTTTT. The chain couples TRBV6-5 to TRBJ2-2; TRBD1 might be the D (5 bases). Germline CDR1 reads MNHEY; CDR2 reads SVGAGI. Trimming cost V 6 bases and J 6 bases, with 17 bases left between them. The CDR3 has 15 amino acids.